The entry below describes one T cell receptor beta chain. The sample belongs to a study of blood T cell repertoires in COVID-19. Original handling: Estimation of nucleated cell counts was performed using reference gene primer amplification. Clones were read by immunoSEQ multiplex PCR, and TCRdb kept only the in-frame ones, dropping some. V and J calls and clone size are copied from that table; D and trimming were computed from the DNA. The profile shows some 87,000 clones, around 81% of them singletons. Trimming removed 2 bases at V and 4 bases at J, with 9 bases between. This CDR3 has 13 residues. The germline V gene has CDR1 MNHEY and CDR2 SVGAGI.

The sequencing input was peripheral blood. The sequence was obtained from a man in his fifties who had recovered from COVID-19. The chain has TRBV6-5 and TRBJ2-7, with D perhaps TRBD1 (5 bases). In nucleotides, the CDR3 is TGTGCCAGCAGTTACGGCAGGGAATACGAGCAGTACTTC. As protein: CASSYGREYEQYF.